These T cell receptor beta chains were read from a single sample in a study of blood T cell repertoires in COVID-19. Produced via immunoSEQ multiplex PCR; TCRdb's table is partial and in-frame only. The sample records about 180,000 clones, roughly 77% being singletons. Sequenced: peripheral blood. The receptor set was obtained from a woman of 80 years or more with COVID-19, enrolled during active disease. Both conserved end residues are part of each CDR3. Each record gives: D gene, V gene, clone size, J gene, CDR3 DNA, CDR3 protein. A D gene is named only where the DNA matches it firmly. Clone size is shown for a subset of rows, as once, few, many or a class of expanded clone.

D: NA
V: TRBV28
size: NA
J: TRBJ1-1
DNA: TGTGCCAGCAGTTCCATGACTGTGAACACTGAAGCTTTCTTT
CDR3: CASSSMTVNTEAFF

D: NA
V: TRBV5-4
size: NA
J: TRBJ2-3
DNA: TGTGCCAGCAGGGGCACGGGGTACACAGATACGCAGTATTTT
CDR3: CASRGTGYTDTQYF

D: TRBD2
V: TRBV7-9
size: once
J: TRBJ2-7
DNA: TGTGCCAGCAGCTTAGGGGAACGACTAGCGGGGGCAGACGAGCAGTACTTC
CDR3: CASSLGERLAGADEQYF

D: TRBD1
V: TRBV4-2
size: NA
J: TRBJ2-7
DNA: TGTGCCAGCAGCCAAGCCCAGGGGGAACTCTGGCCCTACGAGCAGTACTTC
CDR3: CASSQAQGELWPYEQYF

D: NA
V: TRBV7-9
size: once
J: TRBJ2-1
DNA: TGTGCCAGCAGCACCCTGGCAGGGTGGTCCTACAATGAGCAGTTCTTC
CDR3: CASSTLAGWSYNEQFF

D: TRBD2
V: TRBV2
size: NA
J: TRBJ2-1
DNA: TGTGCCAGCAAACCGGCTAGCGGGGTAAATGAGCAGTTCTTC
CDR3: CASKPASGVNEQFF

D: NA
V: TRBV6-1
size: NA
J: TRBJ1-2
DNA: TGTGCCAGCAGTGAAGGGGCGGGGCACGCTAACTATGGCTACACCTTC
CDR3: CASSEGAGHANYGYTF

D: TRBD2
V: TRBV27
size: NA
J: TRBJ2-2
DNA: TGTGCCAGCACCCTGGGGACTAGTGGGGGTGGGGAGCTGTTTTTT
CDR3: CASTLGTSGGGELFF

D: TRBD2
V: TRBV7-2
size: NA
J: TRBJ2-2
DNA: TGTGCCAGCAGCTCCCTTGGGGGTAGCGGGAGGTCCGGGGAGCTGTTTTTT
CDR3: CASSSLGGSGRSGELFF

D: TRBD2
V: TRBV5-6
size: few
J: TRBJ2-5
DNA: TGTGCCAGCAGCTCTATCGGGACTAGCGGATTCCAAGAGACCCAGTACTTC
CDR3: CASSSIGTSGFQETQYF

D: NA
V: TRBV28
size: NA
J: TRBJ2-2
DNA: TGTGCCAGCAGTCAGAGGTCGTACACCGGGGAGCTGTTTTTT
CDR3: CASSQRSYTGELFF

D: TRBD1
V: TRBV28
size: NA
J: TRBJ1-2
DNA: TGTGCCAGCAGTTTCGGGACAGGGGTTCATGGCTACACCTTC
CDR3: CASSFGTGVHGYTF

D: NA
V: TRBV7-9
size: NA
J: TRBJ1-4
DNA: TGTGCCAGCAGCTTAGCGACGCCCCCGGGTGAAAAACTGTTTTTT
CDR3: CASSLATPPGEKLFF

D: NA
V: TRBV7-2
size: NA
J: TRBJ2-6
DNA: TGTGCCAGCAGCTTACTATGGTCTGGGGCCAACGTCCTGACTTTC
CDR3: CASSLLWSGANVLTF

D: NA
V: TRBV15
size: few
J: TRBJ2-1
DNA: TGTGCCACCAGCAGTTGGACTGTCGACTACAATGAGCAGTTCTTC
CDR3: CATSSWTVDYNEQFF

D: NA
V: TRBV27
size: NA
J: TRBJ1-5
DNA: TGTGCCAGCAGTTTGGGGGGAAGCAATCAGCCCCAGCATTTT
CDR3: CASSLGGSNQPQHF

D: NA
V: TRBV13
size: few
J: TRBJ1-1
DNA: TGTGCCAGCAGCTCACGTTTTGGGGGGGACTGGAACACTGAAGCTTTCTTT
CDR3: CASSSRFGGDWNTEAFF

D: NA
V: TRBV21-1
size: NA
J: TRBJ2-5
DNA: TGTGCCAGCAGCATCGGGGGGAGGGGTGAAGAGACCCAGTACTTC
CDR3: CASSIGGRGEETQYF

D: TRBD1
V: TRBV2
size: NA
J: TRBJ1-1
DNA: TGTGCCAGCAGTTCGGACAGGGTCACTGAAGCTTTCTTT
CDR3: CASSSDRVTEAFF